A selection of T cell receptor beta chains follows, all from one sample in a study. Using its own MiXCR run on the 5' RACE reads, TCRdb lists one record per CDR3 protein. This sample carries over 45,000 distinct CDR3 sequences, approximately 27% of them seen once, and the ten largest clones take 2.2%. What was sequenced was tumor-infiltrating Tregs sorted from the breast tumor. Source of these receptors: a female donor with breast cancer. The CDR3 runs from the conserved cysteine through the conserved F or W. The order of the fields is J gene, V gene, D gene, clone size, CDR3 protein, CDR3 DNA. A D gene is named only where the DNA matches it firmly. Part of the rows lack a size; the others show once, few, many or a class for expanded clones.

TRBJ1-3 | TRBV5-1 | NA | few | CASSLNGQFDSGNTIYF | TGCGCCAGCAGCTTGAACGGACAGTTCGACTCTGGAAACACCATATATTTT
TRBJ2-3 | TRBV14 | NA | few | CASSQGTYTQYF | TGTGCCAGCAGCCAAGGGACTTATACGCAGTATTTT
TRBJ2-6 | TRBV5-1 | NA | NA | CACSSGTAFGGANVLTF | TGCGCCTGCAGCTCAGGGACTGCCTTTGGTGGGGCCAACGTCCTGACTTTC
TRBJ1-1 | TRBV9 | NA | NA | CASSGTPLGEAFF | TGTGCCAGCAGCGGGACCCCGTTGGGTGAAGCTTTCTTT
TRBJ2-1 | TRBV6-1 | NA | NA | CASSEVRGTLLRQFF | TGTGCCAGCAGTGAAGTAAGGGGAACTCTACTCCGGCAGTTCTTC
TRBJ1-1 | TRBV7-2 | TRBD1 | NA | CASSTMGTGDTETFF | TGTGCCAGCAGCACCATGGGGACAGGGGACACTGAAACTTTCTTT
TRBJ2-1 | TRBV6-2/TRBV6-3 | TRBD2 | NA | CASSFETSRSSYNEQFF | TGTGCCAGCAGTTTTGAGACTAGCCGGAGCTCCTACAATGAGCAGTTCTTC
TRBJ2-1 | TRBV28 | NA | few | CASIGMYNEQFF | TGTGCCAGCATTGGGATGTACAATGAGCAGTTCTTC
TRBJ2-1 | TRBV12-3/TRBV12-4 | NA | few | CASSFNSLYNEQFF | TGTGCCAGCAGCTTTAACAGTTTGTACAATGAGCAGTTCTTC
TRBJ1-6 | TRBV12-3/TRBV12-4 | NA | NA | CASSLQGNSHPHF | TGTGCCAGCAGTTTACAGGGAAATTCACACCCCCACTTT
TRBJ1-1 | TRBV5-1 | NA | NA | CASSLQTGSMNTEAFF | TGCGCCAGCAGCTTACAGACAGGATCCATGAACACTGAAGCTTTCTTT
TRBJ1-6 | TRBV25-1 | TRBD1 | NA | CASSDGQGGNSPLHF | TGTGCCAGCAGTGATGGACAGGGCGGTAATTCACCCCTCCACTTT
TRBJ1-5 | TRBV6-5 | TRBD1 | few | CASRGQGAYQPQHF | TGTGCCAGCAGGGGACAGGGGGCCTATCAGCCCCAGCATTTT
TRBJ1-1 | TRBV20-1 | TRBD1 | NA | CGARNATGVTEAFF | TGCGGTGCTAGAAATGCGACAGGGGTCACTGAAGCTTTCTTT
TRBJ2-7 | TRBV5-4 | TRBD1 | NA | CASSLQGSLADEQYF | TGTGCCAGCAGCTTACAGGGGTCGCTCGCCGACGAGCAGTACTTC
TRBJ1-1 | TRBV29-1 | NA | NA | CSVSQGDTEAFF | TGCAGCGTCTCACAGGGCGACACTGAAGCTTTCTTT
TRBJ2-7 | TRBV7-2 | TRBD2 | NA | CASRAGLAGAYEQYF | TGTGCCAGCAGGGCAGGACTAGCGGGCGCCTACGAGCAGTACTTC
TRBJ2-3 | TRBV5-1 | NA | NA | CASSYSRADTQYF | TGCGCCAGCAGCTACAGTAGGGCAGATACGCAGTATTTT
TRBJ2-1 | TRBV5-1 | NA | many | CASTGPSRRNEQFF | TGCGCCAGCACCGGGCCGTCAAGGCGGAATGAGCAGTTCTTC
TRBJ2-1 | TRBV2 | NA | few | CATQGGTRYNEQFF | TGTGCCACCCAGGGGGGGACTAGGTACAATGAGCAGTTCTTC
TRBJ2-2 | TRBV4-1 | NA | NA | CASSQVGEAGELFF | TGCGCCAGCAGCCAAGTCGGGGAGGCCGGGGAGCTGTTTTTT
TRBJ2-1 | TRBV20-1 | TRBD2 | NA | CSARDLWTSGAYNEQFF | TGCAGTGCTAGAGATCTGTGGACTAGCGGGGCCTACAATGAGCAGTTCTTC
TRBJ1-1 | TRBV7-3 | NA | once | CASSLTPGSPAGAFF | TGTGCCAGCAGCTTAACACCAGGCAGTCCTGCGGGGGCTTTCTTT
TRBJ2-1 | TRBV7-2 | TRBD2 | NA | CASSQIELAGTYNEQFF | TGTGCCAGCAGCCAGATTGAACTAGCGGGTACCTACAATGAGCAGTTCTTC
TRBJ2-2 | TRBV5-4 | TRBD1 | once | CASSANRGPTGEPFF | TGTGCCAGCAGCGCTAACAGGGGGCCCACCGGGGAGCCGTTTTTT
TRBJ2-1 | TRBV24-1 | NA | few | CATSDRTGTPHEQFF | TGTGCCACCAGTGATCGGACCGGGACGCCACACGAGCAGTTCTTC
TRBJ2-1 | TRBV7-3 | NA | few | CASSFEGGRWNEQFF | TGTGCCAGCAGCTTCGAGGGAGGCCGGTGGAATGAGCAGTTCTTC
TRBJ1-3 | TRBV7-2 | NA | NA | CASSLQSGTGGNTIYF | TGTGCCAGCAGCTTACAGTCTGGGACTGGTGGAAACACCATATATTTT
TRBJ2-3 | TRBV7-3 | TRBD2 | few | CASSPRTSGGADTQYF | TGTGCCAGCAGCCCGCGGACTAGCGGAGGGGCAGATACGCAGTATTTT
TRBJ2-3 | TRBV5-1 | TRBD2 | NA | CASSSSSGSDVDTQYF | TGCGCCAGCAGCTCGTCCAGCGGGAGTGACGTAGATACGCAGTATTTT
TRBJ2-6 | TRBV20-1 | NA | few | CSARAGSSGANVLTF | TGCAGTGCTAGAGCAGGGAGCTCTGGGGCCAACGTCCTGACTTTC
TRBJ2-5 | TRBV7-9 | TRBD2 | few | CASSLGLGQQETQYF | TGTGCCAGCAGCCTAGGACTAGGGCAGCAAGAGACCCAGTACTTC
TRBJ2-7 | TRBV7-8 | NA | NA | CASSPPGLALPEQYF | TGTGCCAGCAGCCCCCCTGGGCTAGCTCTCCCCGAGCAGTACTTC
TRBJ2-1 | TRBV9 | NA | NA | CASSAGTGTGSYNEQFF | TGTGCCAGCAGCGCTGGAACAGGGACGGGCTCCTACAATGAGCAGTTCTTC
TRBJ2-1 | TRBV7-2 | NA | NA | CASSLSLATGYNEQFF | TGTGCCAGCAGCCTTTCCCTAGCCACGGGGTACAATGAGCAGTTCTTC
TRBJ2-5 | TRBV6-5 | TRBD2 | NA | CASSVSGLAETQYF | TGTGCCAGCAGTGTTTCTGGACTAGCCGAGACCCAGTACTTC
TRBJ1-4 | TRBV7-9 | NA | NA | CASSLRRREGEKLFF | TGTGCCAGCAGCTTACGGCGCCGGGAAGGGGAAAAACTGTTTTTT